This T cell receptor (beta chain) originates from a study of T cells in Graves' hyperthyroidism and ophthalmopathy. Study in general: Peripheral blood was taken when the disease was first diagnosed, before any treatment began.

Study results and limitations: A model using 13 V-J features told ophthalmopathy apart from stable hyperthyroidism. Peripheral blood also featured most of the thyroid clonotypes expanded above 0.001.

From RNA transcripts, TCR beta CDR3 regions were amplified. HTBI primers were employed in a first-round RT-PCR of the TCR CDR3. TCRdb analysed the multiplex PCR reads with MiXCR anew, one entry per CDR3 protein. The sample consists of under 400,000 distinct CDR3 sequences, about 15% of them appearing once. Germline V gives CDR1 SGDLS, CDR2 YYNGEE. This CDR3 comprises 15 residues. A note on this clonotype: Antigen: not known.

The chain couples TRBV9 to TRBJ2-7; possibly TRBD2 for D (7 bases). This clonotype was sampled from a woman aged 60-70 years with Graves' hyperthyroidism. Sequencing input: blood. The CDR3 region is CAAFAARGGLHEQYF. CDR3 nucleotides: TGTGCTGCTTTTGCAGCCCGCGGGGGCCTTCACGAGCAGTACTTC.